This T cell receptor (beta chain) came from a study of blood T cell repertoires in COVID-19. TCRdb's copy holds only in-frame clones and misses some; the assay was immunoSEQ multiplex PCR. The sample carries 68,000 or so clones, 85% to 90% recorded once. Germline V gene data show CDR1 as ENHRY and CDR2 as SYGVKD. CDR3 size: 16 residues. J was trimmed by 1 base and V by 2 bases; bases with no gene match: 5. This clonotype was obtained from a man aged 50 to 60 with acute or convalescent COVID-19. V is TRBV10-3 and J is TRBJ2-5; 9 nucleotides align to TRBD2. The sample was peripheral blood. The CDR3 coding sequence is TGTGCCATCAGTGAGGGGGCTAGCGGGACCCAAGAGACCCAGTACTTC. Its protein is CAISEGASGTQETQYF.